These 21 T cell receptor beta chains came from one sample sequenced in a study of cytomegalovirus exposure and HLA in healthy donors. The primer mix had 60 Vbeta and 13 Jbeta primers. Assay: immunoSEQ multiplex PCR; the TCRdb copy retains only in-frame clones and omits some. Its listing shows about 150,000 clones. Sequenced: PBMCs. Every receptor here comes from a woman between 45 and 60 years old in good health and CMV-seronegative.

CDR3 residues: CASSYEGTQNSPLHF. Written as DNA, the CDR3 is TGTGCCAGCAGTTACGAGGGGACACAGAATTCACCCCTCCACTTT. The chain joins TRBV6-6 to TRBJ1-6; weak D call: TRBD1 (6 bases). Germline lookup yields CDR1 MNHNY and CDR2 SVGAGI (reference sequence). Trimming took off 2 bases at V and 7 bases at J, with 12 bases between the two ends. CDR3 length equals 15 residues.

The chain links TRBV29-1 to TRBJ2-3; D remains ambiguous. Germline CDR1 SQVTM, CDR2 ANQGSEA. The CDR3 is made up of 12 amino acids. Trimming left V 3 bases short and J 0 bases short, with 4 bases between. The CDR3 sequence: CSVEASTDTQYF. CDR3 coding DNA: TGCAGCGTTGAGGCTAGCACAGATACGCAGTATTTT.

The gene calls are TRBV9 and TRBJ2-2; 12 bases line up with TRBD1. Germline V lookup: CDR1 SGDLS, CDR2 YYNGEE. This CDR3 contains 16 residues. V was clipped by 3 bases and J by 5 bases; unmatched bases: 5. The CDR3 reads CASSAPGQGATGELFF. The CDR3 DNA reads TGTGCCAGCAGCGCTCCGGGACAGGGGGCTACCGGGGAGCTGTTTTTT.

The J gene is TRBJ2-7, the V gene TRBV11-1; TRBD1 agrees at 7 bases. In germline, CDR1 is SGHAT, CDR2 FQDESV (reference sequence). The ends lost 11 bases at V and 6 bases at J; junction bases unmatched: 7. The CDR3 has 11 amino acids. The CDR3 loop reads CASFNRGEQYF. The CDR3 DNA is TGTGCCTCCTTTAACAGGGGCGAGCAGTACTTC.

The chain combines TRBV6-5 with TRBJ2-7; 7 bases are shared with TRBD1. This CDR3 is 12 amino acids long. V shed 8 bases and J 3 bases; nucleotides not matched to a gene: 4. In germline, CDR1 is MNHEY, CDR2 SVGAGI. For the CDR3, the DNA is TGTGCCAGCGGCACAGGGGACTACGAGCAGTACTTC. Translating it yields CASGTGDYEQYF.

The CDR3 loop reads CASSLEGVNTEAFF. For the CDR3, the DNA is TGTGCCAGCAGCTTGGAGGGGGTAAACACTGAAGCTTTCTTT. V gene TRBV5-4 combines with J gene TRBJ1-1, with D possibly TRBD1 on 6 matching bases. V lost 0 bases, J lost 2 bases, and 8 bases lay in between. This CDR3 region has 14 residues. The germline gives CDR1 SGHNT, CDR2 YYREEE (reference sequence). Using reference TRBV5-4 and TRBJ1-1 for the parts outside the CDR3, the full variable domain is ETGVTQSPTHLIKTRGQQVTLRCSSQSGHNTVSWYQQALGQGPQFIFQYYREEENGRGNFPPRFSGLQFPNYSSELNVNALELDDSALYLCASSLEGVNTEAFFGQGTRLTVV.

V usage is TRBV11-3 and J usage is TRBJ2-1, with a possible D match to TRBD2 (5 bases). V lost 0 bases and J 7 bases, leaving 28 bases between the germline ends. CDR1 and CDR2 from the germline V gene are SGHNT and YENEEA. This CDR3 contains 20 residues. The CDR3 DNA sequence: TGTGCCAGCAGCTTAGATCTAAGCCTAGCTTGTTTCGTCCTCGGAAATGAGCAGTTCTTC. Encoded protein: CASSLDLSLACFVLGNEQFF.

The genes are TRBV6-1 and TRBJ2-3, with TRBD2 matching 7 bases. The CDR3 totals 15 residues. In germline, CDR1 is MNHNS, CDR2 SASEGT. Trimming cost V 2 bases and J 2 bases; bases outside gene matches: 4. DNA for the CDR3: TGTGCCAGCAGTGAACCAGCGGGGAACACAGATACGCAGTATTTT. It translates to CASSEPAGNTDTQYF.

The CDR3 region is CASTSGQSNEKLFF. In DNA, the CDR3 is TGTGCCAGCACCTCGGGACAGTCTAATGAAAAACTGTTTTTT. V and J are TRBV9 and TRBJ1-4, with 7 bases aligning to TRBD1. The V gene's germline CDR1 is SGDLS and CDR2 YYNGEE. V was pared by 6 bases and J by 3 bases, with 5 bases of the junction left unmatched. There are 14 residues in the CDR3.

The J gene is TRBJ2-2, the V gene TRBV4-1; 7 bases match TRBD1. The ends lost 3 bases at V and 6 bases at J; junction bases unmatched: 7. Germline V gene data show CDR1 as MGHRA and CDR2 as YSYEKL. The CDR3 sequence is 15 residues long. CDR3 DNA: TGCGCCAGCAGCCACCTTTCACAGGGGTCCGGGGAGCTGTTTTTT. This encodes CASSHLSQGSGELFF.

The chain uses TRBV6-1 and TRBJ1-5; 7 bases are a match to TRBD1. The CDR3 consists of 15 residues. V lost 8 bases and J lost 0; bases outside the gene matches: 7. CDR1 and CDR2 from the germline V gene are MNHNS and SASEGT. CDR3 sequence reads: CASGGYRGSNQPQHF. CDR3 DNA sequence: TGTGCCAGCGGGGGGTACAGGGGTAGCAATCAGCCCCAGCATTTT.

This rearrangement joins TRBV4-2 to TRBJ1-2; 10 bases align to TRBD1. Germline V gene lookup returns CDR1 LGHNA and CDR2 YNFKEQ. This CDR3 spans 15 amino acids. V lost 0 bases to trimming and J lost 9 bases; unmatched junction nucleotides: 7. The CDR3 nucleotides are TGTGCCAGCAGCCAAGAGCTGACAGGGGGCCTGAGCTACACCTTC. Its protein is CASSQELTGGLSYTF.

The chain employs TRBV7-8 and TRBJ2-5; TRBD2 aligns across 12 bases. The CDR3 has 14 amino acids. J was trimmed by 7 bases and V by 6 bases; bases with no gene match: 6. Germline CDR1 is SGHVS and CDR2 is FQNEAQ. CDR3 loop: CASSRTSGEGTQYF. CDR3 nucleotide sequence: TGTGCCAGCAGTAGGACTAGCGGGGAAGGGACCCAGTACTTC.

The rearrangement joins TRBV28 to TRBJ2-7; tentatively, D is TRBD2 (6 bases). The CDR3 is 15 residues long. V lost 3 bases to trimming and J lost 3 bases, with 15 bases between them. Germline-derived CDR1 and CDR2 are MDHEN and SYDVKM. This CDR3 is CASSFLGGDYYEQYF. The CDR3 DNA reads as TGTGCCAGCAGTTTTCTGGGGGGAGACTACTACGAGCAGTACTTC. Based on the CDR3 plus reference TRBV28 and TRBJ2-7, the full variable domain is DVKVTQSSRYLVKRTGEKVFLECVQDMDHENMFWYRQDPGLGLRLIYFSYDVKMKEKGDIPEGYSVSREKKERFSLILESASTNQTSMYLCASSFLGGDYYEQYFGPGTRLTVT.

The chain joins TRBV28 to TRBJ2-7; weak D call: TRBD2 (6 bases). Germline values: CDR1 MDHEN, CDR2 SYDVKM. CDR3 size: 13 residues. Trimming removed 6 bases at V and 5 bases at J, with 14 bases between. In nucleotides, the CDR3 is TGTGCCAGCAGCTTGGGGACTCCTAACGAGCAGTACTTC. Protein product: CASSLGTPNEQYF.

The J gene is TRBJ2-1, the V gene TRBV19; 9 bases line up with TRBD2. Germline V gives CDR1 LNHDA, CDR2 SQIVND (reference sequence). J was trimmed by 4 bases and V by 5 bases; bases with no gene match: 6. CDR3 length equals 15 residues. CDR3 protein: CASSLSGRPYNEQFF. The DNA for the CDR3 is TGTGCCAGTAGTCTAAGCGGGAGGCCTTACAATGAGCAGTTCTTC.

The J gene is TRBJ2-3, the V gene TRBV19; 10 bases are a match to TRBD2. The CDR3 covers 16 residues. Germline CDR1 LNHDA, CDR2 SQIVND (reference sequence). The V gene end was trimmed by 5 bases and the J gene end by 7 bases; junction bases not matched to a gene: 12. This CDR3 is CASSARSSGSDYTQYF. For the CDR3, the DNA is TGTGCCAGTAGTGCCCGGTCTAGCGGGAGTGACTATACGCAGTATTTT. Filled out from reference TRBV19 and TRBJ2-3, the complete variable domain reads DGGITQSPKYLFRKEGQNVTLSCEQNLNHDAMYWYRQDPGQGLRLIYYSQIVNDFQKGDIAEGYSVSREKKESFPLTVTSAQKNPTAFYLCASSARSSGSDYTQYFGPGTRLTVL.

This sequence joins TRBV18 and TRBJ2-1; 10 bases are shared with TRBD2. The germline gives CDR1 KGHSH, CDR2 LQKENI. The CDR3 is 15 residues long. J gave up 4 bases and V 4 bases, and 4 bases lay outside the gene matches. The CDR3 is CASSLATSGYNEQFF. The DNA for the CDR3 is TGTGCCAGCTCACTAGCGACTAGCGGGTACAATGAGCAGTTCTTC.

V is TRBV5-1 and J is TRBJ2-3, with D maybe TRBD2 (6 bases). Germline CDR1 reads SGHRS; CDR2 reads YFSETQ. CDR3 length equals 17 residues. Trimming pared 0 bases from V and 0 bases from J, leaving 14 bases between. CDR3 protein: CASSLELGGVSTDTQYF. In nucleotides, the CDR3 is TGCGCCAGCAGCTTGGAATTGGGCGGGGTGAGCACAGATACGCAGTATTTT.

The CDR3 sequence: CASSFREGDGYTF. The CDR3, as DNA: TGTGCCAGCAGCTTCCGCGAGGGGGATGGCTACACCTTC. The rearrangement links TRBV5-6 to TRBJ1-2; a possible D gene is TRBD1 (6 bases). There are 13 residues in the CDR3. Germline V gene data show CDR1 as SGHDT and CDR2 as YYEEEE. V was shortened by 2 bases and J by 6 bases, with 11 bases between the two germline ends.

CDR3 bases: TGTGCCAGCAGCACCCGGGACACCGCAACTAATGAAAAACTGTTTTTT. Amino acid sequence: CASSTRDTATNEKLFF. This sequence joins TRBV9 and TRBJ1-4, with TRBD1 as a possible D gene (6 bases). The V end lost 4 bases, the J end lost 0 bases, and 13 bases lay between the germline ends. CDR3 length: 16 amino acids. Germline CDR1 reads SGDLS; CDR2 reads YYNGEE.